The next 27 T cell receptor beta chains were all read from a single sample in a study of blood T cell repertoires in COVID-19. TCRdb's table, derived via immunoSEQ multiplex PCR, lists solely in-frame clones and lacks some. The sample has about 50,000 clones; 90% are singletons. Sequenced material: peripheral blood. These receptors were collected from a man in his forties or fifties with acute or convalescent COVID-19.

The genes are TRBV7-9 and TRBJ2-1; 7 bases align to TRBD1. V trimming: 5 bases; J trimming: 5 bases; junction bases outside the gene matches: 6. The CDR3 consists of 14 residues. The V gene's germline CDR1 is SEHNR and CDR2 FQNEAQ (reference sequence). For the CDR3, the DNA is TGTGCCAGCAGCACCCACGGGACAGACAATGAGCAGTTCTTC. Translated: CASSTHGTDNEQFF.

V gene TRBV7-9 combines with J gene TRBJ2-7, with 10 nucleotides matching TRBD1. J lost 6 bases, V lost 4 bases, and 6 bases had no gene match. This CDR3 region has 14 residues. The germline CDR1 and CDR2 sequences are SEHNR and FQNEAQ (reference sequence). As DNA, the CDR3 is TGTGCCAGCAGCTGGGGACAGGGGACTGTCGAGCAGTACTTC. Protein sequence: CASSWGQGTVEQYF.

The V and J genes are TRBV19 and TRBJ1-3, with D hard to call. This CDR3 comprises 11 residues. V was clipped by 1 base and J by 8 bases, with 3 bases between them. In germline, CDR1 is LNHDA, CDR2 SQIVND (reference sequence). CDR3: CASSIGDTIYF. The CDR3 coding sequence is TGTGCCAGTAGTATAGGAGACACCATATATTTT. Using reference TRBV19 and TRBJ1-3 for the parts outside the CDR3, the full variable domain is DGGITQSPKYLFRKEGQNVTLSCEQNLNHDAMYWYRQDPGQGLRLIYYSQIVNDFQKGDIAEGYSVSREKKESFPLTVTSAQKNPTAFYLCASSIGDTIYFGEGSWLTVV.

This clone was detected only once. This chain uses TRBV5-1 with TRBJ2-7; 8 bases are a match to TRBD1. This CDR3 contains 18 residues. Germline V CDR1 and CDR2: SGHRS, YFSETQ. J lost 2 bases, V lost 5 bases, and 18 bases had no gene match. CDR3 in DNA: TGCGCCAGCAGACCATCTACAGGGGGGAAGCGAGATACCTACGAGCAGTACTTC. The encoded protein is CASRPSTGGKRDTYEQYF.

The rearrangement links TRBV11-3 to TRBJ1-1; perhaps TRBD1 as D (5 bases). The V end was cut by 1 base, the J end by 5 bases, with 11 bases between. The CDR3 length is 14 residues. Germline assignment: CDR1 SGHNT and CDR2 YENEEA. CDR3 DNA: TGTGCCAGCAGCTTAGGAGGTCAGGGAACTGAAGCTTTCTTT. This gives the protein CASSLGGQGTEAFF.

The chain has TRBV18 and TRBJ2-1; a possible D gene is TRBD1 (5 bases). The CDR3 has 12 amino acids. V lost 3 bases, J lost 9 bases, and 9 bases lay in between. Germline lookup yields CDR1 KGHSH and CDR2 LQKENI. The CDR3 reads CASSPREGEQFF. Written as DNA, the CDR3 is TGTGCCAGCTCACCCAGGGAAGGTGAGCAGTTCTTC.

The chain links TRBV10-3 to TRBJ2-1; TRBD2 matches 14 bases. The CDR3 is 14 residues long. Germline V gene data show CDR1 as ENHRY and CDR2 as SYGVKD. The V gene end was trimmed by 6 bases and the J gene end by 8 bases; junction bases not matched to a gene: 3. The chain's CDR3 is CAIRGTSGSDEQFF. CDR3 coding DNA: TGTGCCATCAGAGGGACTAGCGGGAGTGATGAGCAGTTCTTC.

In this sample, this clone turned up once. The gene calls are TRBV28 and TRBJ1-1; D is ambiguous. From germline, CDR1 is MDHEN and CDR2 SYDVKM. With 7 bases removed from V and 7 bases from J, the gap between germline ends came to 13 bases. The length of the CDR3 is 12 residues. The CDR3 sequence is CASTTPAGEAFF. The DNA for the CDR3 is TGTGCCAGCACCACTCCCGCAGGTGAAGCTTTCTTT.

The chain couples TRBV19 to TRBJ2-7; 7 nucleotides match TRBD1. The CDR3 extends over 12 amino acids. Germline assignment: CDR1 LNHDA and CDR2 SQIVND (reference sequence). J lost 3 bases, V lost 5 bases, and 1 base had no gene match. The CDR3 nucleotides are TGTGCCAGTAGTCGGGACAGCTACGAGCAGTACTTC. Encoded protein: CASSRDSYEQYF. Looking up the rest from reference TRBV19 and TRBJ2-7 gives the full variable domain: DGGITQSPKYLFRKEGQNVTLSCEQNLNHDAMYWYRQDPGQGLRLIYYSQIVNDFQKGDIAEGYSVSREKKESFPLTVTSAQKNPTAFYLCASSRDSYEQYFGPGTRLTVT.

The genes are TRBV2 and TRBJ1-1; 11 nucleotides agree with TRBD1. This CDR3 is built from 16 residues. Germline V gene sequence: CDR1 SNHLY, CDR2 FYNNEI. Losses at the gene ends were 6 bases for V and 1 base for J; bases not matched to a gene: 7. Here the CDR3 reads CASRDEDRGPNTEAFF. As DNA, the CDR3 is TGTGCCAGCAGGGACGAGGACAGGGGGCCGAACACTGAAGCTTTCTTT.

The V gene is TRBV4-1, the J gene TRBJ2-4, with D perhaps matching TRBD1 (6 bases). This CDR3 is built from 15 residues. CDR1 and CDR2 (germline): MGHRA, YSYEKL. Deletions cut 1 base from V and 8 bases from J, with 15 bases between. CDR3 in amino acids: CASSQAGSGVDIQYF. The CDR3 bases are TGCGCCAGCAGCCAAGCAGGCTCAGGGGTAGACATTCAGTACTTC.

This chain links TRBV7-3 with TRBJ2-1; D gene unclear. Trimming stripped 5 bases from V and 3 bases from J, with 17 bases between. The CDR3 consists of 16 residues. Germline CDR1 and CDR2: SGHTA and FQGTGA. This CDR3 reads CASSQDPRGIYNEQFF. The CDR3 bases are TGTGCCAGCAGCCAAGATCCCCGAGGAATCTACAATGAGCAGTTCTTC.

This chain links TRBV19 with TRBJ1-2; the match to TRBD1 covers 10 bases. Germline V gene data show CDR1 as LNHDA and CDR2 as SQIVND (reference sequence). CDR3 length equals 10 residues. CDR3 coding DNA: TGTGCTGCGGGACAGGGGCTTAAGACCTTC. As protein: CAAGQGLKTF.

The V and J genes are TRBV30 and TRBJ1-2, with D perhaps matching TRBD1 (6 bases). The CDR3 covers 15 residues. Between the trimmed V and J ends, which lost 0 bases and 4 bases, there was a span of 15 bases. CDR1 and CDR2 from the germline V gene are GTSNPN and SVGIG (reference sequence). CDR3 coding DNA: TGTGCCTGGAGTGTAAGGAACAGGGATGTCTATGGCTACACCTTC. Protein sequence: CAWSVRNRDVYGYTF. The entire variable domain, with the rest obtained from reference TRBV30 and TRBJ1-2, is as follows: SQTIHQWPATLVQPVGSPLSLECTVEGTSNPNLYWYRQAAGRGLQLLFYSVGIGQISSEVPQNLSASRPQDRQFILSSKKLLLSDSGFYLCAWSVRNRDVYGYTFGSGTRLTVV.

The chain links TRBV29-1 to TRBJ1-1; D call uncertain. The CDR3 consists of 13 residues. The ends were cut back, 6 bases at V and 1 base at J, with 12 bases in the middle. The germline V gene encodes CDR1 SQVTM and CDR2 ANQGSEA. Here the CDR3 reads CSVAASRNTEAFF. CDR3 DNA: TGCAGCGTCGCGGCGTCTAGGAACACTGAAGCTTTCTTT.

This chain links TRBV10-3 with TRBJ2-3; 9 nucleotides line up with TRBD2. CDR1 is ENHRY, CDR2 SYGVKD, per germline. With V trimmed by 4 bases and J by 5 bases, 10 bases remained unmatched. The CDR3 loop spans 16 amino acids. This CDR3 reads CAISGNSGREVDTQYF. The CDR3 bases are TGTGCCATCAGTGGAAATAGCGGGAGAGAGGTAGATACGCAGTATTTT.

As DNA, the CDR3 is TGTGCCAGCAGCATCGGACTAGCGGGGATCCAAGAGACCCAGTACTTC. Translating it yields CASSIGLAGIQETQYF. The V gene is TRBV7-2, the J gene TRBJ2-5, with TRBD2 matching over 12 bases. In germline, CDR1 is SGHTA, CDR2 FQGNSA. Trimming took 5 bases from V and 1 from J; bases not matched to a gene: 5. The CDR3 runs 16 residues.

The J gene is TRBJ2-1, the V gene TRBV10-3, with 7 bases that match TRBD2. Germline trimming cut 6 bases from V and 4 bases from J; bases unmatched to any gene: 6. From germline, CDR1 is ENHRY and CDR2 SYGVKD. This CDR3 contains 14 residues. CDR3 loop: CAIRNGGGYNEQFF. CDR3 coding DNA: TGTGCCATCAGGAACGGGGGAGGGTACAATGAGCAGTTCTTC.

J is TRBJ1-2 and V is TRBV5-6; D possibly corresponds to TRBD1 (5 bases). With 0 bases removed from V and 4 bases from J, the gap between germline ends came to 13 bases. The CDR3 extends over 15 amino acids. Germline CDR1 SGHDT, CDR2 YYEEEE. The chain's CDR3 is CASSLALWGRYGYTF. The CDR3 nucleotides are TGTGCCAGCAGCTTGGCCTTATGGGGCCGCTATGGCTACACCTTC.

The V call is TRBV27, the J call TRBJ2-2; D uncertain. V was shortened by 8 bases and J by 4 bases, with 11 bases between the two germline ends. In germline, CDR1 is MNHEY, CDR2 SMNVEV (reference sequence). CDR3 length: 13 residues. For the CDR3, the DNA is TGTGCCAGCCGACAAGGAATCACCGGGGAGCTGTTTTTT. It yields the protein CASRQGITGELFF.

V usage is TRBV6-6 and J usage is TRBJ1-1; the match to TRBD1 covers 9 bases. CDR3 length: 13 residues. V shed 7 bases, J shed 8 bases, and the junction held 8 bases outside the gene matches. CDR1 is MNHNY and CDR2 is SVGAGI in the germline V gene (reference sequence). CDR3: CASTGTGKAEAFF. CDR3 nucleotides: TGTGCCAGCACCGGGACAGGGAAGGCCGAAGCTTTCTTT.

V is TRBV5-1 and J is TRBJ2-7, with D perhaps matching TRBD1 (6 bases). Trimming stripped 4 bases from V and 7 bases from J, with 18 bases between. The CDR3 is made up of 14 amino acids. From germline, CDR1 is SGHRS and CDR2 YFSETQ. The CDR3: CASSTDRSRPEQYF. CDR3 nucleotide sequence: TGCGCCAGCAGCACCGACAGGAGCCGTCCGGAGCAGTACTTC.

CDR3 in DNA: TGTGCCAGCGGCGCGCTGGCGGATACTGAAGCTTTCTTT. Translated: CASGALADTEAFF. The chain carries TRBV7-9 and TRBJ1-1, with D uncertain. The CDR3 is made up of 13 amino acids. The V end was cut by 8 bases, the J end by 5 bases, with 15 bases between. From germline, CDR1 is SEHNR and CDR2 FQNEAQ (reference sequence).

This clone was found a few times. The chain couples TRBV7-3 to TRBJ2-2, with TRBD2 matching 10 bases. The length of the CDR3 is 19 residues. With V trimmed by 0 bases and J by 2 bases, 9 bases remained unmatched. Germline CDR1 and CDR2: SGHTA and FQGTGA. CDR3 residues: CASSLTGGGLAINTGELFF. CDR3 DNA sequence: TGTGCCAGCAGCTTAACGGGTGGGGGACTAGCGATCAACACCGGGGAGCTGTTTTTT. Full variable domain (outside the CDR3, taken from reference TRBV7-3 and TRBJ2-2): GAGVSQTPSNKVTEKGKYVELRCDPISGHTALYWYRQSLGQGPEFLIYFQGTGAADDSGLPNDRFFAVRPEGSVSTLKIQRTERGDSAVYLCASSLTGGGLAINTGELFFGEGSRLTVL.

This clone was detected only once. The V gene is TRBV7-2, the J gene TRBJ1-5; D unresolved. The CDR3 is 14 amino acids. The germline V and J ends were trimmed by 5 bases and 3 bases, with 11 bases remaining between them. Germline V gives CDR1 SGHTA, CDR2 FQGNSA. The CDR3 nucleotides read TGTGCCAGCAGCCCATGGGCAAACAATCAGCCCCAGCATTTT. This codes for CASSPWANNQPQHF.

The chain carries TRBV5-4 and TRBJ1-1, with 12 bases matching TRBD1. The ends lost 4 bases at V and 1 base at J; junction bases unmatched: 8. Per germline, CDR1 SGHNT and CDR2 YYREEE (reference sequence). The CDR3 contains 17 residues. CDR3 DNA: TGTGCCAGCAGCCCAGGGACAGGGGGCTTGGGGAACACTGAAGCTTTCTTT. This gives the protein CASSPGTGGLGNTEAFF.

The rearrangement links TRBV2 to TRBJ1-4; 9 bases match TRBD1. With 4 bases clipped from V and 7 bases from J, the junction kept 4 bases outside the gene matches. This CDR3 region has 14 residues. Germline V lookup: CDR1 SNHLY, CDR2 FYNNEI. DNA for the CDR3: TGTGCCAGCAGTGCCGGGACAGGGAGTGAAAAACTGTTTTTT. Translation: CASSAGTGSEKLFF.